These 19 T cell receptor beta chains were all obtained from the same sample, sequenced in a study of T cell responses to AZD1222 COVID-19 vaccine. The table came from immunoSEQ multiplex PCR; TCRdb's copy has only in-frame clones and leaves some out. In the table there are roughly 180,000 clones, approximately 89% of which are singletons. This material consisted of peripheral blood, taken 28 days after the second AZD1222 dose. All receptors derive from an adult who received the AZD1222 COVID-19 vaccine.

This clone was observed a single time. The chain carries TRBV11-2 and TRBJ2-7; 8 positions match TRBD1. The CDR3 contains 14 residues. The J segment lost 4 bases and the V segment lost 5 bases, leaving 7 bases of the junction unmatched. In germline, CDR1 is SGHAT, CDR2 FQNNGV. CDR3 in DNA: TGTGCCAGCAGCGGTACCGGGACAGGTTACGAGCAGTACTTC. Translated: CASSGTGTGYEQYF.

The rearrangement uses TRBV5-1 and TRBJ1-1; D gene uncertain. The CDR3 is made up of 15 amino acids. Germline CDR1 and CDR2: SGHRS and YFSETQ. Trimming stripped 4 bases from V and 1 base from J, with 14 bases between. The CDR3 sequence: CASSLEVVTNTEAFF. CDR3 DNA sequence: TGCGCCAGCAGCCTTGAGGTAGTTACGAACACTGAAGCTTTCTTT.

V and J are TRBV19 and TRBJ2-5; 7 nucleotides agree with TRBD2. Per germline, CDR1 LNHDA and CDR2 SQIVND (reference sequence). J lost 6 bases, V lost 3 bases, and 7 bases had no gene match. CDR3 length: 14 residues. CDR3 nucleotides: TGTGCCAGTAGTATTAGCCGGGGAGGGAAGACCCAGTACTTC. Translating it yields CASSISRGGKTQYF. Complete variable domain (other parts from reference TRBV19 and TRBJ2-5): DGGITQSPKYLFRKEGQNVTLSCEQNLNHDAMYWYRQDPGQGLRLIYYSQIVNDFQKGDIAEGYSVSREKKESFPLTVTSAQKNPTAFYLCASSISRGGKTQYFGPGTRLLVL.

This clone was detected once. This chain uses TRBV19 with TRBJ2-7; D is undetermined. The CDR3 loop spans 11 amino acids. Germline assignment: CDR1 LNHDA and CDR2 SQIVND (reference sequence). Trimming took 4 bases from V and 6 from J, leaving 7 bases between them. The CDR3 DNA is TGTGCCAGTAGTAATGCTGGCGAGCAGTACTTC. The encoded protein is CASSNAGEQYF. Based on the CDR3 plus reference TRBV19 and TRBJ2-7, the full variable domain is DGGITQSPKYLFRKEGQNVTLSCEQNLNHDAMYWYRQDPGQGLRLIYYSQIVNDFQKGDIAEGYSVSREKKESFPLTVTSAQKNPTAFYLCASSNAGEQYFGPGTRLTVT.

V usage is TRBV5-1 and J usage is TRBJ1-1, with D possibly being TRBD1 (6 bases). The CDR3 has 14 residues. Germline-derived CDR1 and CDR2 are SGHRS and YFSETQ. Trimming removed 5 bases at V and 0 bases at J, with 11 bases between. The chain's CDR3 is CASSWTEMNTEAFF. CDR3 in DNA: TGCGCCAGCAGTTGGACAGAGATGAACACTGAAGCTTTCTTT.

This chain links TRBV7-6 with TRBJ1-5, with TRBD1 identical over 7 bases. J lost 7 bases, V lost 5 bases, and 8 bases had no gene match. Germline V gene sequence: CDR1 SGHVS, CDR2 FNYEAQ. The CDR3 loop spans 14 amino acids. The CDR3 loop is CASSPFPGGQPQHF. DNA of the CDR3: TGTGCCAGCAGCCCTTTCCCAGGGGGGCAGCCCCAGCATTTT. Filled out from reference TRBV7-6 and TRBJ1-5, the complete variable domain reads GAGVSQSPRYKVTKRGQDVALRCDPISGHVSLYWYRQALGQGPEFLTYFNYEAQQDKSGLPNDRFSAERPEGSISTLTIQRTEQRDSAMYRCASSPFPGGQPQHFGDGTRLSIL.

The V and J genes are TRBV4-3 and TRBJ1-5; no reliable D call. The CDR3 extends over 15 amino acids. V was trimmed by 0 bases and J by 4 bases, leaving 10 bases between them. Germline V gives CDR1 LGHNA, CDR2 YSLEER. The CDR3 here is CASSQEAGVNQPQHF. The CDR3 coding sequence is TGCGCCAGCAGCCAAGAAGCAGGTGTTAATCAGCCCCAGCATTTT.

The chain is built from TRBV7-3 and TRBJ1-1; tentative D call: TRBD1 (6 bases). The CDR3 totals 14 residues. Germline values: CDR1 SGHTA, CDR2 FQGTGA. V lost 3 bases and J lost 4, with 12 bases in between. The CDR3, as DNA: TGTGCCAGCAGCTTCAGGGGCTTTGGCACTGAAGCTTTCTTT. This gives the protein CASSFRGFGTEAFF.

The sample holds one count of this clone. The V gene is TRBV7-2, the J gene TRBJ1-6; D is unclear. The CDR3 is 13 residues long. The germline V gene has CDR1 SGHTA and CDR2 FQGNSA. V was clipped by 4 bases and J by 9 bases, with 10 bases between them. CDR3 nucleotide sequence: TGTGCCAGCAGCTCGACCATTATTTCACCCCTCCACTTT. As protein: CASSSTIISPLHF. Filled out from reference TRBV7-2 and TRBJ1-6, the complete variable domain reads GAGVSQSPSNKVTEKGKDVELRCDPISGHTALYWYRQSLGQGLEFLIYFQGNSAPDKSGLPSDRFSAERTGGSVSTLTIQRTQQEDSAVYLCASSSTIISPLHFGNGTRLTVT.

The rearrangement joins TRBV19 to TRBJ2-7; D call uncertain. Trimming pared 3 bases from V and 2 bases from J, leaving 14 bases between. The germline V gene encodes CDR1 LNHDA and CDR2 SQIVND (reference sequence). The CDR3 totals 15 residues. The CDR3 sequence is CASSMNQEGTYEQYF. The CDR3 nucleotides are TGTGCCAGTAGTATGAATCAAGAAGGAACCTACGAGCAGTACTTC.

V gene TRBV7-2 combines with J gene TRBJ2-1; 9 positions agree with TRBD2. With 6 bases clipped from V and 7 bases from J, the junction kept 10 bases outside the gene matches. Germline loops: CDR1 SGHTA, CDR2 FQGNSA. CDR3 length equals 15 residues. The CDR3, as DNA: TGTGCCAGCAGGCAGACTAGCGCGGGGGGGAATGAGCAGTTCTTC. Its translation is CASRQTSAGGNEQFF.

This clone was seen only once. The rearrangement uses TRBV13 and TRBJ1-2; D not resolved. There are 13 residues in the CDR3. V dropped 2 bases and J dropped 4 bases, with 8 bases sitting between them. The germline CDR1 and CDR2 sequences are PRHDT and FYEKMQ (reference sequence). CDR3 sequence (DNA): TGTGCCAGCAGCTTATACAGACCCTATGGCTACACCTTC. It yields the protein CASSLYRPYGYTF.

V is TRBV7-3 and J is TRBJ2-3; no clear D. The CDR3 extends over 15 amino acids. CDR1 is SGHTA and CDR2 is FQGTGA in the germline V gene. Deletions cut 3 bases from V and 1 base from J, with 11 bases between. CDR3 region: CASSFTSVGTDTQYF. In DNA, the CDR3 is TGTGCCAGCAGCTTCACCTCGGTCGGCACAGATACGCAGTATTTT.

This clone was seen ten or more times. The chain has TRBV2 and TRBJ2-1, with 11 bases aligning to TRBD2. Germline V gene sequence: CDR1 SNHLY, CDR2 FYNNEI. With V trimmed by 6 bases and J by 4 bases, 5 bases remained unmatched. The CDR3 runs to 15 residues. The CDR3 DNA reads TGTGCCAGCAGCAGGGGACTAGCGGAGTACAATGAGCAGTTCTTC. Translation gives CASSRGLAEYNEQFF.

This chain connects TRBV6-1 to TRBJ1-2; D is ambiguous. Trimming took off 2 bases at V and 6 bases at J, with 16 bases between the two ends. The CDR3 extends over 15 amino acids. Germline CDR1 is MNHNS and CDR2 is SASEGT. The CDR3 is CASSELYGVRDGYTF. Written as DNA, the CDR3 is TGTGCCAGCAGTGAACTATACGGGGTACGGGATGGCTACACCTTC.

The rearrangement links TRBV10-3 to TRBJ2-6, with no clear D. The CDR3 loop spans 17 amino acids. The germline CDR1 and CDR2 sequences are ENHRY and SYGVKD. V gave up 0 bases and J gave up 0 bases, with 9 bases separating them. CDR3 nucleotide sequence: TGTGCCATCAGTGAGTCCGGCCCGGCCTCTGGGGCCAACGTCCTGACTTTC. Translating it yields CAISESGPASGANVLTF.

The V call is TRBV5-4, the J call TRBJ2-5; 9 bases line up with TRBD2. V shed 3 bases, J shed 5 bases, and the junction held 5 bases outside the gene matches. In germline, CDR1 is SGHNT, CDR2 YYREEE (reference sequence). The CDR3 contains 14 residues. The CDR3 nucleotides read TGTGCCAGCAGCTGGGCGGGGGGGCTGGAGACCCAGTACTTC. This gives the protein CASSWAGGLETQYF. Filled out from reference TRBV5-4 and TRBJ2-5, the complete variable domain reads ETGVTQSPTHLIKTRGQQVTLRCSSQSGHNTVSWYQQALGQGPQFIFQYYREEENGRGNFPPRFSGLQFPNYSSELNVNALELDDSALYLCASSWAGGLETQYFGPGTRLLVL.

This chain uses TRBV28 with TRBJ1-1, with 11 bases aligning to TRBD1. Trimming took 4 bases from V and 1 from J; bases not matched to a gene: 8. Germline values: CDR1 MDHEN, CDR2 SYDVKM. This CDR3 contains 17 residues. The CDR3 nucleotides are TGTGCCAGCAGTTCGGACAGGGGGCTTCTCACGAACACTGAAGCTTTCTTT. Encoded protein: CASSSDRGLLTNTEAFF.

The rearrangement uses TRBV5-1 and TRBJ2-7; D assignment may be TRBD1 or TRBD2 (5 bases each). Germline-derived CDR1 and CDR2 are SGHRS and YFSETQ. V lost 2 bases and J 3 bases, leaving 12 bases between the germline ends. The CDR3 extends over 14 amino acids. DNA for the CDR3: TGCGCCAGCAGCTTCGGGACGAGGATCTACGAGCAGTACTTC. It encodes CASSFGTRIYEQYF.